This T cell receptor (beta chain) was obtained from a study of blood T cell repertoires in COVID-19. Libraries were prepared by immunoSEQ multiplex PCR; TCRdb keeps only in-frame clonotypes and omits some of them. The table shows tens of thousands of clones, with approximately 80% occurring only once. Germline V lookup: CDR1 LNHDA, CDR2 SQIVND (reference sequence). Trimming at V came to 1 base and at J to 7 bases, leaving 4 bases not matched to a gene. The CDR3 extends over 14 amino acids. The sequencing sample was made of peripheral blood. The sequence derives from a middle-aged man with acute or convalescent COVID-19. The chain joins TRBV19 to TRBJ2-1, with TRBD1 matching over 7 bases. In DNA, the CDR3 is TGTGCCAGTAGTATAGGTTACAGGGGTAATGAGCAGTTCTTC. Translation gives CASSIGYRGNEQFF.